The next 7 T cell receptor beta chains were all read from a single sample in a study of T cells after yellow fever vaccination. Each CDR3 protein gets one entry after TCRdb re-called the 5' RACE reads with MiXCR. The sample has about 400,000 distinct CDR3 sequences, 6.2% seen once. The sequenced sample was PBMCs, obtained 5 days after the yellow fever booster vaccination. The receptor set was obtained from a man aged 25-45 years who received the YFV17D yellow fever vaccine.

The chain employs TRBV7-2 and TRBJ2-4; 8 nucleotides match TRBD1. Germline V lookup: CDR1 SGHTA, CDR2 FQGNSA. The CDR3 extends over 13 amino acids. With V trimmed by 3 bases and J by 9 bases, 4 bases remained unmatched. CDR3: CASSFTGGGIQYF. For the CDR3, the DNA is TGTGCCAGCAGCTTTACAGGGGGAGGCATTCAGTACTTC.

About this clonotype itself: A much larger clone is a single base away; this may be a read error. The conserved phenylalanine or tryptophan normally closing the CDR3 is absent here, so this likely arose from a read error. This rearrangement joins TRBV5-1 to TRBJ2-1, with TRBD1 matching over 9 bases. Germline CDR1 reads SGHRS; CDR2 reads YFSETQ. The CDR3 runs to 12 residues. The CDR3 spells CATQGAGNEQFS. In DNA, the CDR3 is TGCGCTACACAGGGGGCAGGAAATGAGCAGTTCTCC.

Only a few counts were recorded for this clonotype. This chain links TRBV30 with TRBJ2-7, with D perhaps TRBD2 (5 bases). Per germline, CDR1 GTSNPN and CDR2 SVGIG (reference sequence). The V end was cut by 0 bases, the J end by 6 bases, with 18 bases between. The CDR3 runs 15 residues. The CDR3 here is CAWSVSARRGREQYF. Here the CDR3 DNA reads TGTGCCTGGAGTGTGTCTGCCCGTCGGGGTCGCGAGCAGTACTTC.

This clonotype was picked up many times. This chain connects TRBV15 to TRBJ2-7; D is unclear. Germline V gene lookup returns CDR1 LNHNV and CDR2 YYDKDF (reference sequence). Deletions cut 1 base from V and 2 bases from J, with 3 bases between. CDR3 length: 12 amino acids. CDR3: CATSRGAYEQYF. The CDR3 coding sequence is TGTGCCACCAGCAGAGGGGCCTACGAGCAGTACTTC.

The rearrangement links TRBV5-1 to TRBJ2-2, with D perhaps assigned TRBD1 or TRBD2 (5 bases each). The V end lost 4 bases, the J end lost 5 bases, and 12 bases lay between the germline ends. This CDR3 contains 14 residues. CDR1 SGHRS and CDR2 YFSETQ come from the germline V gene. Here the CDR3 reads CASSPDGATGELFF. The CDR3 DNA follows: TGCGCCAGCAGCCCGGACGGGGCGACCGGGGAGCTGTTTTTT.

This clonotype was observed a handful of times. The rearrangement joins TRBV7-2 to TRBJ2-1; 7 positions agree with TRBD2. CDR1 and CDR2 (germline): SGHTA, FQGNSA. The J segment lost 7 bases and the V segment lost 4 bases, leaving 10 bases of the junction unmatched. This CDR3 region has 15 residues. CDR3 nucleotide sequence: TGTGCCAGCAGCTCCGAAGGGACTATAATTAATGAGCAGTTCTTC. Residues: CASSSEGTIINEQFF.

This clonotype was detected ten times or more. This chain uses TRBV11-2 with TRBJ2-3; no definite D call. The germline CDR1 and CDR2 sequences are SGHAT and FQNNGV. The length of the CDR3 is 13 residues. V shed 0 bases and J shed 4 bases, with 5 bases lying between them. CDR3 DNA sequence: TGTGCCAGCAGCTTAGATCAGCCAGATACGCAGTATTTT. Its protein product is CASSLDQPDTQYF. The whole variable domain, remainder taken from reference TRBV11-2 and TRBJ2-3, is EAGVAQSPRYKIIEKRQSVAFWCNPISGHATLYWYQQILGQGPKLLIQFQNNGVVDDSQLPKDRFSAERLKGVDSTLKIQPAKLEDSAVYLCASSLDQPDTQYFGPGTRLTVL.